This T cell receptor beta chain was sequenced in a study of OX40 agonist ivuxolimab in advanced cancers. The wider study: Clinicians treated patients with ivuxolimab, an agonistic anti-OX40 (CD134) antibody. Patients with hepatocellular carcinoma, melanoma, renal cell or head and neck cancer made up the dose-escalation patients. A mean age of around 66 years, range about 20 to 90, was recorded, and roughly 83% were male.

Concerning this clone: The antigen is undetermined.

Whole-study findings and limits: At 0.1 to 3.0 mg/kg and by week 6, CD4+ and CD8+ T cells in the blood had expanded clonally.

Assay: immunoSEQ multiplex PCR; the TCRdb copy retains only in-frame clones and omits some. Among 65,000 to 95,000 clones listed, about 90% were seen once. This TCR derives from an adult with an advanced solid tumor such as melanoma, head and neck, liver or kidney cancer. The sequences come from CD4+ or CD8+ T cells sorted from blood, collected in a trial of the OX40 agonist ivuxolimab.

DNA for the CDR3: TGTGCCAGCAGCTTAGGCAGTAGGACGGGTAGCACCGGGGAGCTGTTTTTT. Translating gives CASSLGSRTGSTGELFF. The V call is TRBV7-8, the J call TRBJ2-2; D gene ambiguous. The length of the CDR3 is 17 residues. The ends were cut back, 1 base at V and 4 bases at J, with 16 bases in the middle. The germline gives CDR1 SGHVS, CDR2 FQNEAQ.